This T cell receptor beta chain was identified in a study of T cells expressing NK-cell markers. Study details: Repertoires of TCR beta were obtained from T cells sorted as CD3+CD56+NKG2C+, CD3+CD56+NKG2C- and CD3+CD56-NKG2C+.

No DNA is given; TCRdb re-called the 5' RACE reads and lists each CDR3 protein once. Its listing shows a few hundred thousand distinct CDR3 sequences. Study-level findings and limits: Evidence did not settle whether expanded NKG2C+ T cell clones targeted HCMV. Of CD8+ T cells, 1.0-7.0% belonged to dominant NKG2C+ clonotypes in roughly 6 donors.

This CDR3 has 13 residues. CDR1 and CDR2 (germline): MNHEY, SMNVEV (reference sequence). On this clonotype: Its antigen remains unknown.

The chain carries TRBV27 and TRBJ2-5; TCRdb selects TRBD2, and the lack of DNA leaves this call unchecked. The specimen was blood T cells: a sorted CD56 or NKG2C T cell subset, CD4+ or CD8+ T cells, or bulk PBMC T cells (not recorded which). The TCR comes from a man between 18 and 35 years old in good health. The CDR3 is CASGRTSRETQYF.